A single sample gave rise to the 27 T cell receptor beta chains below, sequenced in a study of beta chain features in type 1 diabetes. The investigators reverse transcribed all of the isolated RNA, so they sequenced expressed TCRB transcripts. Method: immunoSEQ multiplex PCR; TCRdb's copy keeps in-frame clones and lacks some. The profile covers around 300,000 clones, with 8% appearing a single time and roughly 0.94% taken by the ten largest. Sequencing was performed on central memory CD4+ T cells from blood. Source of these receptors: a woman aged 18-29 years in good health.

This sequence joins TRBV7-2 and TRBJ2-3; D is perhaps TRBD2 (5 bases). Trimming cost V 2 bases and J 1 base, with 10 bases left between them. The CDR3 sequence is 15 residues long. The V gene's germline CDR1 is SGHTA and CDR2 FQGNSA. CDR3 region: CASSLTTRGTDTQYF. For the CDR3, the DNA is TGTGCCAGCAGCTTAACAACTAGAGGCACAGATACGCAGTATTTT.

The chain couples TRBV30 to TRBJ2-2, with TRBD1 identical over 7 bases. Germline lookup yields CDR1 GTSNPN and CDR2 SVGIG (reference sequence). The CDR3 is 13 amino acids. Trimming removed 1 base from V and 5 bases from J; junction bases left unmatched: 1. CDR3: CAWSGDSTGELFF. CDR3 DNA: TGTGCCTGGAGTGGGGACAGTACCGGGGAGCTGTTTTTT.

This clone was seen repeatedly, ten times or more. The chain combines TRBV30 with TRBJ1-5, with D perhaps matching TRBD1 (5 bases). This CDR3 is built from 14 residues. Trimming removed 5 bases from V and 6 bases from J, with 17 bases in between. Germline V gene data show CDR1 as GTSNPN and CDR2 as SVGIG (reference sequence). The CDR3 protein is CAWSGTLGSQPQHF. In DNA form, the CDR3 reads TGTGCCTGGTCCGGGACTTTGGGTTCTCAGCCCCAGCATTTT.

This chain uses TRBV28 with TRBJ1-6; D is uncertain. This CDR3 comprises 12 residues. Per the germline V gene, CDR1 is MDHEN and CDR2 is SYDVKM. V dropped 6 bases and J dropped 9 bases, with 9 bases sitting between them. In DNA, the CDR3 is TGTGCCAGCAGACGGACGATTTCACCCCTCCACTTT. Residues: CASRRTISPLHF.

The chain has TRBV4-3 and TRBJ2-1, with D possibly TRBD2 on 6 matching bases. CDR1 and CDR2 from the germline V gene are LGHNA and YSLEER. V lost 1 base, J lost 7 bases, and 14 bases lay in between. This CDR3 region has 15 residues. In DNA form, the CDR3 reads TGCGCCAGCAGCCAAGGCCGGGACTTATATAATGAGCAGTTCTTC. Protein product: CASSQGRDLYNEQFF.

This clone was counted ten times or more. This sequence joins TRBV7-9 and TRBJ2-2; no firm D call. The CDR3 is 15 amino acids. Trimming shortened V by 3 bases and J by 1 base, and 9 bases separated the two germline ends. Germline loops: CDR1 SEHNR, CDR2 FQNEAQ (reference sequence). CDR3 in DNA: TGTGCCAGCAGCTTTTATGGCAGGAACACCGGGGAGCTGTTTTTT. This sequence encodes CASSFYGRNTGELFF.

The chain carries TRBV30 and TRBJ2-3; D call uncertain. Looked up from germline, CDR1 is GTSNPN and CDR2 is SVGIG (reference sequence). The CDR3 extends over 12 amino acids. The V end lost 2 bases, the J end lost 4 bases, and 7 bases lay between the germline ends. CDR3 sequence (DNA): TGTGCCTGGAGTCCCGCAGCAGATACGCAGTATTTT. It codes for CAWSPAADTQYF.

This clone was seen at least ten times. The V and J genes are TRBV28 and TRBJ1-2; the D is unclear. V was clipped by 10 bases and J by 4 bases, with 7 bases between them. The germline V gene encodes CDR1 MDHEN and CDR2 SYDVKM. The CDR3 extends over 10 amino acids. The CDR3 coding sequence is TGTGCCACCCAATCCTATGGCTACACCTTC. Encoded protein: CATQSYGYTF.

The chain links TRBV7-9 to TRBJ2-5; TRBD1 agrees at 7 bases. V trimming: 5 bases; J trimming: 5 bases; junction bases outside the gene matches: 11. CDR3 length: 15 amino acids. Looked up from germline, CDR1 is SEHNR and CDR2 is FQNEAQ (reference sequence). This CDR3 reads CASSPRPTGLETQYF. The CDR3 coding sequence is TGTGCCAGCAGCCCAAGACCGACAGGGTTGGAGACCCAGTACTTC.

This clone has just a few counts. V usage is TRBV7-9 and J usage is TRBJ2-7; D gene uncertain. The ends were cut back, 5 bases at V and 3 bases at J, with 11 bases in the middle. The CDR3 runs to 13 residues. Germline V gene data show CDR1 as SEHNR and CDR2 as FQNEAQ (reference sequence). CDR3 in DNA: TGTGCCAGCAGCCCAACCCCCAGCTACGAGCAGTACTTC. This encodes CASSPTPSYEQYF.

The chain links TRBV11-3 to TRBJ2-1; possibly TRBD1 for D (5 bases). V lost 5 bases and J lost 8, with 7 bases in between. This CDR3 has 11 residues. Germline loops: CDR1 SGHNT, CDR2 YENEEA. The CDR3 sequence: CASSPRDEQFF. The DNA for the CDR3 is TGTGCCAGCAGCCCCAGGGATGAGCAGTTCTTC.

The V call is TRBV19, the J call TRBJ1-5, with TRBD1 as a possible D gene (5 bases). Germline CDR1 is LNHDA and CDR2 is SQIVND (reference sequence). This CDR3 is built from 14 residues. Deletions cut 3 bases from V and 4 bases from J, with 10 bases between. CDR3 coding DNA: TGTGCCAGTAGTATCTGGGGGGAAAATCAGCCCCAGCATTTT. This codes for CASSIWGENQPQHF.

In this sample, this clone turned up many times. The rearrangement joins TRBV23-1 to TRBJ2-7; 8 nucleotides match TRBD1. TRBV23-1 is an ORF; its function is uncertain. CDR3 length equals 15 residues. V gave up 6 bases and J gave up 0 bases; unmatched junction bases: 7. The DNA of the CDR3 is TGCGCCAGCAGCCGGGACAGGCCCTTCTCCTACGAGCAGTACGTC. Amino acid sequence: CASSRDRPFSYEQYV.

The V and J genes are TRBV6-5 and TRBJ2-7, with 8 bases that match TRBD2. This CDR3 contains 15 residues. V was pared by 8 bases and J by 7 bases, with 16 bases of the junction left unmatched. Per the germline V gene, CDR1 is MNHEY and CDR2 is SVGAGI. Here the CDR3 reads CASGRSGGGRKEQYF. CDR3 bases: TGTGCCAGCGGCCGTTCCGGGGGCGGGAGGAAAGAGCAGTACTTC.

The V call is TRBV18, the J call TRBJ1-1; TRBD1 agrees at 7 bases. Germline CDR1 KGHSH, CDR2 LQKENI. The length of the CDR3 is 17 residues. J was trimmed by 2 bases and V by 3 bases; bases with no gene match: 12. The chain's CDR3 is CASSPTGTAFSNTEAFF. CDR3 in DNA: TGTGCCAGCTCACCGACCGGGACAGCCTTCTCCAACACTGAAGCTTTCTTT.

This chain joins TRBV7-8 and TRBJ1-5; D possibly corresponds to TRBD1 (6 bases). V lost 0 bases and J lost 3, with 9 bases in between. Germline assignment: CDR1 SGHVS and CDR2 FQNEAQ. The length of the CDR3 is 15 residues. The CDR3 region has the DNA TGTGCCAGCAGCTTAGCGGGGGGGCCCAATCAGCCCCAGCATTTT. Its protein product is CASSLAGGPNQPQHF.

This clone was picked up a small number of times. The gene calls are TRBV18 and TRBJ1-1, with a weak D call TRBD1 (6 bases). V lost 6 bases and J lost 2, with 10 bases in between. The germline V gene has CDR1 KGHSH and CDR2 LQKENI. CDR3 length: 13 amino acids. In DNA, the CDR3 is TGTGCCAGCTCCGGACAGTTTAACACTGAAGCTTTCTTT. Translated: CASSGQFNTEAFF.

This sequence joins TRBV18 and TRBJ2-5; D uncertain. This CDR3 comprises 15 residues. Germline V gene data show CDR1 as KGHSH and CDR2 as LQKENI. The germline V and J ends were trimmed by 3 bases and 2 bases, with 13 bases remaining between them. The CDR3 is CASSPGWQGQETQYF. CDR3 coding DNA: TGTGCCAGCTCACCCGGATGGCAAGGTCAAGAGACCCAGTACTTC.

This chain joins TRBV9 and TRBJ2-6; TRBD1 matches at 7 bases. From germline, CDR1 is SGDLS and CDR2 YYNGEE. V was pared by 4 bases and J by 2 bases, with 9 bases of the junction left unmatched. The CDR3 is made up of 17 amino acids. CDR3 amino acids: CASSPTMTGTGANVLTF. Here the CDR3 DNA reads TGTGCCAGCAGCCCTACCATGACAGGGACTGGGGCCAACGTCCTGACTTTC.

The chain couples TRBV6-6 to TRBJ2-5, with 10 positions matching TRBD2. V was clipped by 2 bases and J by 4 bases; unmatched bases: 4. The length of the CDR3 is 15 residues. In germline, CDR1 is MNHNY, CDR2 SVGAGI (reference sequence). The CDR3 DNA sequence: TGTGCCAGCAGTTACCCCCAGCGGGGGGGAGAGACCCAGTACTTC. Its protein is CASSYPQRGGETQYF.

This chain links TRBV7-2 with TRBJ1-1; 8 bases are shared with TRBD1. Trimming took 7 bases from V and 2 from J; bases not matched to a gene: 6. The CDR3 runs 14 residues. Germline lookup yields CDR1 SGHTA and CDR2 FQGNSA. The CDR3 spells CASIYDRGNTEAFF. For the CDR3, the DNA is TGTGCCAGCATTTACGACAGGGGAAACACTGAAGCTTTCTTT.

This clone was counted ten times or more. CDR3 sequence reads: CASNREGDSSGNTIYF. The CDR3 bases are TGTGCCAGTAACAGGGAAGGAGATTCCTCTGGAAACACCATATATTTT. V is TRBV2 and J is TRBJ1-3; maybe TRBD1 (6 bases). The CDR3 runs 16 residues. Germline CDR1 reads SNHLY; CDR2 reads FYNNEI. With 9 bases removed from V and 0 bases from J, the gap between germline ends came to 18 bases.

This clone was recorded a few times. V and J are TRBV7-9 and TRBJ2-5; maybe TRBD2 (7 bases). Trimming left V 1 base short and J 4 bases short, with 19 bases between. CDR3 length: 17 amino acids. In germline, CDR1 is SEHNR, CDR2 FQNEAQ (reference sequence). In DNA form, the CDR3 reads TGTGCCAGCAGCTTAGATCGCTCGGGGGGCCGGAGAGAGACCCAGTACTTC. This translates into CASSLDRSGGRRETQYF. Looking up the rest from reference TRBV7-9 and TRBJ2-5 gives the full variable domain: DTGVSQNPRHKITKRGQNVTFRCDPISEHNRLYWYRQTLGQGPEFLTYFQNEAQLEKSRLLSDRFSAERPKGSFSTLEIQRTEQGDSAMYLCASSLDRSGGRRETQYFGPGTRLLVL.

This chain joins TRBV7-9 and TRBJ1-4; 7 bases are shared with TRBD1. The trim removed 3 bases at V and 0 bases at J, leaving 4 bases unmatched. CDR3 length: 16 amino acids. CDR1 and CDR2 from the germline V gene are SEHNR and FQNEAQ (reference sequence). The CDR3: CASSLGTVATNEKLFF. The CDR3 DNA reads TGTGCCAGCAGCTTGGGGACAGTGGCAACTAATGAAAAACTGTTTTTT. Full variable domain (missing parts from reference TRBV7-9 and TRBJ1-4): DTGVSQNPRHKITKRGQNVTFRCDPISEHNRLYWYRQTLGQGPEFLTYFQNEAQLEKSRLLSDRFSAERPKGSFSTLEIQRTEQGDSAMYLCASSLGTVATNEKLFFGSGTQLSVL.

This clone has just a few counts. The chain links TRBV4-1 to TRBJ1-4; 8 bases map to TRBD1. The CDR3 runs 15 residues. The germline gives CDR1 MGHRA, CDR2 YSYEKL. Unmatched junction bases numbered 6, after V lost 1 base and J lost 8 bases. Here the CDR3 DNA reads TGCGCCAGCAGCCAAGCCGGGACAGGAAGAGAAAAACTGTTTTTT. It translates to CASSQAGTGREKLFF.

This clone was counted a few times. V usage is TRBV7-3 and J usage is TRBJ1-2; possibly TRBD1 for D (6 bases). The V gene lost 5 bases and the J gene lost 4 bases, with 14 bases spanning the gap. This CDR3 is 14 amino acids long. Germline V gene sequence: CDR1 SGHTA, CDR2 FQGTGA. CDR3 amino acids: CASSRVQGGYGYTF. Here the CDR3 DNA reads TGTGCCAGCAGCAGAGTACAGGGTGGCTATGGCTACACCTTC.

CDR3 sequence reads: CASSQGLLPYEQYF. DNA of the CDR3: TGTGCCAGCAGCCAAGGACTATTACCCTACGAGCAGTACTTC. The chain couples TRBV14 to TRBJ2-7; the D gene is possibly TRBD2 (5 bases). Between the trimmed V and J ends, which lost 1 base and 2 bases, there was a span of 9 bases. The CDR3 is 14 residues long. The germline CDR1 and CDR2 sequences are SGHDN and FVKESK.